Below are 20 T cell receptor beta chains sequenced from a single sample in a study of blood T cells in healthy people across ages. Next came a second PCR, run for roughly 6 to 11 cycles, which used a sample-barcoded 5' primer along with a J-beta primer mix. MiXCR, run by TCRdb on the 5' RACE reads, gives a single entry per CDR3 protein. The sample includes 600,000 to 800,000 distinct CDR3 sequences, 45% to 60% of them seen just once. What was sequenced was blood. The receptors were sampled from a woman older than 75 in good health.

The DNA for the CDR3 is TGTGCCAGCAGCTTAAATGACGGGGGCACTGAAGCTTTCTTT. Protein: CASSLNDGGTEAFF. V gene TRBV11-2 combines with J gene TRBJ1-1; possible D gene TRBD1, 5 bases. The CDR3 extends over 14 amino acids. Germline V CDR1 and CDR2: SGHAT, FQNNGV. Trimming cost V 2 bases and J 4 bases, with 11 bases left between them.

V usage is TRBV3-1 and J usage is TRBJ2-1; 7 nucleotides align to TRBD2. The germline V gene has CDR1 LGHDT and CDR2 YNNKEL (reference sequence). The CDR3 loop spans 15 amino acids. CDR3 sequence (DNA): TGTATCAGCAGCCAGGAGGCGGGAGACTACAATGAGCAGTTCTTC. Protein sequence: CISSQEAGDYNEQFF.

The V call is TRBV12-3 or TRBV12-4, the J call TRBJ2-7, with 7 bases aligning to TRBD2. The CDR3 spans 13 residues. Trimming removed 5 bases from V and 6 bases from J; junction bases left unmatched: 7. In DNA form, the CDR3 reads TGTGCCAGCAGTCCCCTGGGAGGGTCCGAGCAGTACTTC. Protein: CASSPLGGSEQYF.

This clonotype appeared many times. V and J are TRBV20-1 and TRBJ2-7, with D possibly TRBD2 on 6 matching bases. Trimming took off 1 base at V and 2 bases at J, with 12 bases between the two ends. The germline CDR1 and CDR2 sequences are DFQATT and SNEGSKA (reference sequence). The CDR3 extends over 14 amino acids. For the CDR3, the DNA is TGCAGTGCTAGAGCGAGGGACTCCCCCTACGAGCAGTACTTC. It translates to CSARARDSPYEQYF.

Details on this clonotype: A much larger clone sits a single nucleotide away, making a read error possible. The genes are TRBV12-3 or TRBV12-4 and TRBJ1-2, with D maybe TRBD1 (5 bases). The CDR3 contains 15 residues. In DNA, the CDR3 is TGTGCCAGCGGTTTTATGACAGCGTCTAGCTATGGCTACACCTTC. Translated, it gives CASGFMTASSYGYTF.

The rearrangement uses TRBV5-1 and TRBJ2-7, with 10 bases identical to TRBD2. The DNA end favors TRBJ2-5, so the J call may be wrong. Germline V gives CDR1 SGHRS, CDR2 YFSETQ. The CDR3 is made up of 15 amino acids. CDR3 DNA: TGCGCCAGCAGCACTGGACTAGCGGTTGGGGAGACCCAGTACTTC. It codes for CASSTGLAVGETQYF.

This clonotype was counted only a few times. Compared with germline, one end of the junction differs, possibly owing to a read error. The CDR3 loop is CVSTLIRGGSDTQYF. In nucleotides, the CDR3 is TGTGTCAGCACCCTTATCAGGGGAGGGTCAGATACGCAGTATTTT. The V gene is TRBV28, the J gene TRBJ2-3, with a tentative D call TRBD2 (7 bases). In germline, CDR1 is MDHEN, CDR2 SYDVKM. The CDR3 consists of 15 residues.

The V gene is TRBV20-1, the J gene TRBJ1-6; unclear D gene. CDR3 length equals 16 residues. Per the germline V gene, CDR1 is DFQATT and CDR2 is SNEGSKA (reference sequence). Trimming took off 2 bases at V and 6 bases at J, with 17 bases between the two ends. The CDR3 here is CSARQVAGVGNSPLHF. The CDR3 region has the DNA TGCAGTGCTAGACAGGTGGCCGGGGTCGGTAATTCACCCCTCCACTTT.

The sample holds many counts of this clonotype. The CDR3 DNA reads as TGTGCCAGCAGCCTAGCGGGGACTAACACCGGGGAGCTGTTTTTT. Translating gives CASSLAGTNTGELFF. The chain carries TRBV14 and TRBJ2-2; 8 nucleotides align to TRBD2. This CDR3 is 15 amino acids long. Germline trimming cut 4 bases from V and 2 bases from J; bases unmatched to any gene: 3. Germline V gene data show CDR1 as SGHDN and CDR2 as FVKESK.

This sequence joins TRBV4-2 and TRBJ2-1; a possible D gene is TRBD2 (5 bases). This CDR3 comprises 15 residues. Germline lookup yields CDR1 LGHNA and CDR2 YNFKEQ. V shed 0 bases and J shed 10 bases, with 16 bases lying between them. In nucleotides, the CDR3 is TGTGCCAGCAGCCAAGAACCAGCGGTTGACTACGAGCAGTTCTTC. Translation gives CASSQEPAVDYEQFF.

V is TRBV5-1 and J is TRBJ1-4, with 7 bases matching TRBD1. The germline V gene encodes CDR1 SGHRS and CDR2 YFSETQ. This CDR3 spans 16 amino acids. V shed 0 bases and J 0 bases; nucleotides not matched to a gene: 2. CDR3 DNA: TGCGCCAGCAGCTTGGGGGACAGAGCAACTAATGAAAAACTGTTTTTT. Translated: CASSLGDRATNEKLFF.

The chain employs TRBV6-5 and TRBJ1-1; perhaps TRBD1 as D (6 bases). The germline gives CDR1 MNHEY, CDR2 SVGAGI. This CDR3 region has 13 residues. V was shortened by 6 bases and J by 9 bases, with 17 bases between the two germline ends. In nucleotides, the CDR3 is TGTGCCAGCAGGCTACAGGGAGGTGAGAAAGCTTTCTTT. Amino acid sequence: CASRLQGGEKAFF.

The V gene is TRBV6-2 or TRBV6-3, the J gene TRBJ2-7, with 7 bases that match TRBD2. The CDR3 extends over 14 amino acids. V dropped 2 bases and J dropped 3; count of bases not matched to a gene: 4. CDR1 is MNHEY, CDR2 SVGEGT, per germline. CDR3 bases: TGTGCCAGCAGTTACGGCGGGAGTATCTACGAGCAGTACTTC. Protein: CASSYGGSIYEQYF.

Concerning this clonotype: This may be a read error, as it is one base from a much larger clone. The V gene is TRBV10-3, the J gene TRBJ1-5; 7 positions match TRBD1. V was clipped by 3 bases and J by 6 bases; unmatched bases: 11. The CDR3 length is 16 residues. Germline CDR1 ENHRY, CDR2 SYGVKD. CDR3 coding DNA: TGTGCCATCAGTGACCGAGGGAGGGGGCGGGGTCAGCCCCAGCATTTT. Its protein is CAISDRGRGRGQPQHF.

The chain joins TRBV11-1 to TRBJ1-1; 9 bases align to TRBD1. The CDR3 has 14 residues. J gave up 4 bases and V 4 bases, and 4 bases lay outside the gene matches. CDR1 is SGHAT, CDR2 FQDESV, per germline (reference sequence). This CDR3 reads CASSSTGGITEAFF. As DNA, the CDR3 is TGTGCCAGCAGCTCTACAGGGGGCATCACTGAAGCTTTCTTT.

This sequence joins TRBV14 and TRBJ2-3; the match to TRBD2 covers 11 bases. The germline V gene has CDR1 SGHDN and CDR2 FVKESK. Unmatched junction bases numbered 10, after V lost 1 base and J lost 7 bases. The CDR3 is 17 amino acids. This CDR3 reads CASSQGCASGRRNTQYF. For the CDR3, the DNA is TGTGCCAGCAGCCAAGGCTGTGCTAGCGGGAGGCGCAATACGCAGTATTTT.

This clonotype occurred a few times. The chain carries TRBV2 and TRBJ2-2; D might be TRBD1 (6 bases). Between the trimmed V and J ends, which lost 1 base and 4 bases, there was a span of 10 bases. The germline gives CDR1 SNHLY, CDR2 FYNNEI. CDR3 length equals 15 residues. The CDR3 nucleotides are TGTGCCAGCAGTGAAGGAGTAGGGGGCACCGGGGAGCTGTTTTTT. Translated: CASSEGVGGTGELFF.

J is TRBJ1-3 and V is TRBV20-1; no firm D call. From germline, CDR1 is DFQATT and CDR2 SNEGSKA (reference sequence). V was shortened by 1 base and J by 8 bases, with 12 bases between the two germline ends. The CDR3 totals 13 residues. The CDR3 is CSARVEFRDTIYF. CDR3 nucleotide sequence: TGCAGTGCTAGAGTGGAATTCCGAGACACCATATATTTT.

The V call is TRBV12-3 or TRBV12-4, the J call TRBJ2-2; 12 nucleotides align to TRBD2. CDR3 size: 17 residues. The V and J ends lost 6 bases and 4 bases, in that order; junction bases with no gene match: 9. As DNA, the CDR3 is TGTGCCAGCAGGCTAGCGGGAGGGCCCCGTAGCACCGGGGAGCTGTTTTTT. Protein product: CASRLAGGPRSTGELFF.

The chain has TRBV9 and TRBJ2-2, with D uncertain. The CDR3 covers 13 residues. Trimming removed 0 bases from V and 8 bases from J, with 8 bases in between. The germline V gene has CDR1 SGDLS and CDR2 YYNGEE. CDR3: CASSVDWSGELFF. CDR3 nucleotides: TGTGCCAGCAGCGTAGATTGGTCTGGGGAGCTGTTTTTT.